These T cell receptor beta chains were read from a single sample in a study of graft-versus-host responses after intestinal transplantation. Which antigens these TCRs recognize remains unknown. Assay: immunoSEQ multiplex PCR; the TCRdb copy retains only in-frame clones and omits some. The repertoire holds approximately 79,000 clones, with approximately 80% as singletons. The sample consisted of unstimulated CD4+ T cells sorted from spleen or lymph node cells, taken before intestinal transplant. Receptor source: a human donor who received an intestinal transplant. The CDR3 runs from the conserved cysteine through the conserved F or W. D genes are given only for firm matches. Expanded clones are given a class, and other clones once, few, many or no size at all.

cdr3_aa cdr3_nt v_call clone_size d_call j_call
CASTLSTGFGGANVLTF TGCGCCAGCACCCTTTCGACAGGGTTTGGTGGGGCCAACGTCCTGACTTTC TRBV5-1 NA TRBD1 TRBJ2-6
CASSLLPGQGSQPQHF TGTGCCAGCAGCCTTCTGCCGGGACAGGGGTCACAGCCCCAGCATTTT TRBV28 NA TRBD1 TRBJ1-5
CASSLRVAEAFF TGTGCCAGCAGTTTGAGGGTCGCTGAAGCTTTCTTT TRBV28 once NA TRBJ1-1
CASNEGGKSEAFF TGTGCCAGTAACGAAGGGGGAAAGTCTGAAGCTTTCTTT TRBV19 NA NA TRBJ1-1
CASSLAGSADTQYF TGTGCCAGCAGTCTGGCCGGGAGCGCAGATACGCAGTATTTT TRBV6-5 NA NA TRBJ2-3
CASSLDTPTGATGELFF TGTGCCAGCAGCCTTGACACCCCGACAGGGGCTACCGGGGAGCTGTTTTTT TRBV5-4 NA TRBD1 TRBJ2-2
CASSLTGLESPLHF TGTGCCAGCAGCTTGACAGGTCTTGAGTCACCCCTCCACTTT TRBV5-4 NA NA TRBJ1-6
CASSTPSVGGIDYGYTF TGTGCCAGCAGCACACCCTCTGTGGGGGGGATTGACTATGGCTACACCTTC TRBV28 once NA TRBJ1-2
CASSPRSRDIVGYTF TGTGCCAGCTCACCACGATCGCGGGATATCGTAGGCTACACCTTC TRBV18 once NA TRBJ1-2
CASGQYYEQYF TGTGCCTCGGGACAGTACTACGAGCAGTACTTC TRBV30 NA TRBD1 TRBJ2-7
CAWSRVNQPQHF TGTGCCTGGAGTAGAGTCAATCAGCCCCAGCATTTT TRBV30 NA NA TRBJ1-5
CASREQGNTGELFF TGTGCCAGCAGAGAACAGGGGAACACCGGGGAGCTGTTTTTT TRBV6-4 NA NA TRBJ2-2
CASSRDSSASYEQYF TGTGCCAGCAGTAGGGACAGTTCTGCCTCCTACGAGCAGTACTTC TRBV7-2 NA TRBD1 TRBJ2-7
CAISEQQGDYGYTF TGTGCCATCAGTGAGCAACAGGGGGACTATGGCTACACCTTC TRBV10-3 NA TRBD1 TRBJ1-2
CSAKINRGIGETQYF TGCAGCGCAAAGATTAACAGGGGTATAGGCGAGACCCAGTACTTC TRBV29-1 NA TRBD1 TRBJ2-5
CASSLAGQLSGNTIYF TGTGCCAGCAGCTTAGCGGGACAGCTCTCTGGAAACACCATATATTTT TRBV7-6 NA TRBD1 TRBJ1-3
CASQRGGSTDTQYF TGCGCCTCTCAGCGGGGGGGGAGCACAGATACGCAGTATTTT TRBV5-1 NA TRBD2 TRBJ2-3
CASSPSGGGGETQYF TGTGCCAGCAGCCCTAGTGGCGGAGGTGGAGAGACCCAGTACTTC TRBV9 NA NA TRBJ2-5
CASSFNGNTIYF TGTGCCAGCAGCTTCAATGGAAACACCATATATTTT TRBV7-8 NA NA TRBJ1-3
CASSDWTSGGNEQFF TGTGCCAGCAGTGACTGGACTAGCGGGGGCAATGAGCAGTTCTTC TRBV2 NA TRBD2 TRBJ2-1
CASSKSGRAGETQYF TGCGCCAGCAGCAAAAGCGGGAGGGCGGGAGAGACCCAGTACTTC TRBV5-1 NA TRBD2 TRBJ2-5
CASSEALAREGYGYTF TGTGCCAGCAGTGAAGCGCTTGCCCGGGAAGGATATGGCTACACCTTC TRBV6-1 NA NA TRBJ1-2
CASTKKRGSSYNSPLHF TGTGCCAGCACCAAGAAAAGGGGCAGCTCCTATAATTCACCCCTCCACTTT TRBV5-6 NA NA TRBJ1-6
CASSFGSTDTQYF TGTGCCAGCAGCTTCGGTAGCACAGATACGCAGTATTTT TRBV7-9 few NA TRBJ2-3
CASSDQGGNTEAFF TGTGCCAGCAGTGATCAAGGGGGGAACACTGAAGCTTTCTTT TRBV2 NA NA TRBJ1-1
CASSPAGGRDTEAFF TGTGCCAGCAGCCCCGCAGGGGGAAGGGACACTGAAGCTTTCTTT TRBV9 once TRBD1 TRBJ1-1
CASSLGVQGAHYEQYF TGTGCCAGCAGCCTGGGGGTCCAGGGGGCTCACTACGAGCAGTACTTC TRBV5-4 NA TRBD1 TRBJ2-7
CASSIRQGYEQYF TGTGCCAGCAGCATAAGGCAGGGGTACGAGCAGTACTTC TRBV6-6 few NA TRBJ2-7
CASSVIGGTSVREQYF TGTGCCAGCAGCGTTATAGGGGGGACTAGCGTTCGGGAGCAGTACTTC TRBV9 NA TRBD2 TRBJ2-7
CAWSGNSGGGTQYF TGTGCCTGGAGTGGTAATAGCGGGGGCGGGACCCAGTACTTC TRBV30 NA TRBD2 TRBJ2-5
CASSPAGGNQPQHF TGTGCCAGCAGCCCGGCCGGGGGCAATCAGCCCCAGCATTTT TRBV28 NA NA TRBJ1-5
CSAIAGGATDTQYF TGCAGCGCCATAGCGGGAGGAGCCACAGATACGCAGTATTTT TRBV29-1 NA TRBD2 TRBJ2-3
CASTETRRSETQYF TGTGCCAGCACAGAGACTAGGCGTAGTGAGACCCAGTACTTC TRBV2 NA NA TRBJ2-5
CASNHRAGGSDEQYF TGTGCCAGCAACCACCGGGCCGGAGGTAGCGACGAGCAGTACTTC TRBV6-1 few NA TRBJ2-7
CSVDRVPTEAFF TGCAGCGTGGACAGGGTTCCGACTGAAGCTTTCTTT TRBV29-1 NA TRBD1 TRBJ1-1
CASSWTGGGYGYTF TGTGCCAGCAGCTGGACAGGGGGCGGCTATGGCTACACCTTC TRBV5-6 once TRBD1 TRBJ1-2
CASSFLSTLSYGYTF TGTGCCAGCAGCTTTTTGAGTACTCTGAGCTATGGCTACACCTTC TRBV5-4 NA NA TRBJ1-2
CASSPRPTGGLNEQFF TGTGCCAGCAGCCCCCGCCCGACGGGAGGTTTAAATGAGCAGTTCTTC TRBV7-6 NA TRBD2 TRBJ2-1
CASSSNNQPQHF TGTGCCAGCAGTTCCAACAATCAGCCCCAGCATTTT TRBV28 NA NA TRBJ1-5
CASSSDRGGYGYTF TGCGCCAGCAGCTCGGACAGGGGGGGATATGGCTACACCTTC TRBV5-1 NA TRBD1 TRBJ1-2
CASNTGPEKLFF TGTGCCAGCAATACAGGGCCCGAAAAACTGTTTTTT TRBV2 few NA TRBJ1-4
CASSFGQGQETQYF TGTGCCAGCAGCTTTGGGCAGGGCCAAGAGACCCAGTACTTC TRBV5-4 NA NA TRBJ2-5
CASSSGVNQPQHF TGTGCCAGCAGCAGCGGGGTCAATCAGCCCCAGCATTTT TRBV6-5 few NA TRBJ1-5
CASSLVVGFNTEAFF TGTGCCAGCAGCTTGGTAGTCGGTTTCAACACTGAAGCTTTCTTT TRBV5-8 NA NA TRBJ1-1
CASSFFRGPDEKLFF TGCGCCAGCAGCTTCTTCAGGGGACCAGATGAAAAACTGTTTTTT TRBV5-1 once NA TRBJ1-4
CASSSSGRYNEQFF TGCGCCAGCAGCTCCTCGGGGAGATACAATGAGCAGTTCTTC TRBV5-1 few NA TRBJ2-1
CASSLGRDTGTYEQYF TGCGCCAGCAGCTTGGGACGGGACACGGGTACCTACGAGCAGTACTTC TRBV5-1 NA NA TRBJ2-7
CASSLVPGETQYF TGTGCCAGCAGCTTAGTGCCGGGGGAGACCCAGTACTTC TRBV7-9 NA NA TRBJ2-5
CSALIWHEQFF TGCAGTGCCCTCATATGGCATGAGCAGTTCTTC TRBV20-1 NA NA TRBJ2-1
CASLTAGANVLTF TGTGCCAGCCTCACGGCTGGGGCCAACGTCCTGACTTTC TRBV19 NA NA TRBJ2-6
CASSPELGVYEQYF TGTGCCAGCAGCCCAGAGCTGGGAGTCTACGAGCAGTACTTC TRBV5-4 NA NA TRBJ2-7
CASSEDSADYETQYF TGTGCCAGCAGTGAAGATTCGGCTGACTACGAGACCCAGTACTTC TRBV6-1 once NA TRBJ2-5
CASSSLTSRKTQYF TGTGCCAGCAGTTCCTTGACTAGTCGGAAGACCCAGTACTTC TRBV27 NA NA TRBJ2-5